The rows below give T cell receptor beta chains drawn from one sample of a study of blood T cell repertoires in COVID-19. Some clones are missing from TCRdb's copy, which holds only in-frame ones; the method was immunoSEQ multiplex PCR. The sample consists of about 280,000 clones, about 85% of them appearing once. Source material: PBMCs or T cells enriched from blood (not recorded which). These receptors were collected from a woman aged 50 to 60 who had recovered from COVID-19. Each CDR3 is given with its conserved first and last residue. Fields, in order: V gene, clone size, D gene, J gene, CDR3 protein, CDR3 DNA. D genes are given only for firm matches. Rows may omit the clone size; those that give it use once, few, many or a size class.

TRBV11-1	NA	TRBD1	TRBJ1-2	CASSHDRGGRNGYTF	TGTGCCAGCAGCCATGACAGGGGCGGTCGAAATGGCTACACCTTC
TRBV5-1	NA	TRBD1	TRBJ1-5	CASSLGGQGDQPQHF	TGCGCCAGCAGCCTTGGGGGACAGGGGGATCAGCCCCAGCATTTT
TRBV7-8	NA	NA	TRBJ2-1	CASSPGGNSQFF	TGTGCCAGCAGCCCCGGCGGGAATTCGCAGTTCTTC
TRBV12-5	NA	TRBD1	TRBJ1-1	CASGLESGTGISEAFF	TGTGCTAGTGGTTTGGAATCCGGGACAGGGATTTCTGAAGCTTTCTTT
TRBV7-2	NA	TRBD2	TRBJ2-1	CASSLSGTSYNEQFF	TGTGCCAGCAGCTTAAGCGGGACCTCCTACAATGAGCAGTTCTTC
TRBV9	NA	NA	TRBJ1-2	CASSAYVGTGRGYTF	TGTGCCAGCAGCGCCTACGTCGGAACAGGTCGAGGCTACACCTTC
TRBV28	NA	NA	TRBJ1-6	CASHRTDNSPLHF	TGTGCCAGCCATAGGACAGATAATTCACCCCTCCACTTT
TRBV11-3	NA	NA	TRBJ1-1	CASSPPRGARGAFF	TGTGCCAGCAGCCCACCTCGGGGGGCGCGGGGCGCTTTCTTT
TRBV19	NA	NA	TRBJ2-7	CASSPWTSSYEQYF	TGTGCCAGTAGTCCCTGGACATCCTCCTACGAGCAGTACTTC
TRBV5-1	NA	TRBD1	TRBJ2-3	CASSVGQVSTDTQYF	TGCGCCAGCAGCGTCGGACAGGTTAGCACAGATACGCAGTATTTT
TRBV2	NA	NA	TRBJ2-7	CASSVTGSRGEQYF	TGTGCCAGCAGTGTGACAGGGTCGCGGGGCGAGCAGTACTTC
TRBV7-9	NA	NA	TRBJ1-1	CASSLAPGEHTEAFF	TGTGCCAGCAGCTTAGCCCCTGGGGAGCACACTGAAGCTTTCTTT
TRBV5-1	NA	NA	TRBJ2-4	CASSLSNTKNIQYF	TGCGCCAGCAGCTTAAGTAATACTAAAAACATTCAGTACTTC
TRBV6-5	NA	TRBD1	TRBJ1-1	CASRTDRVNTEAFF	TGTGCCAGCAGAACGGACAGGGTGAACACTGAAGCTTTCTTT
TRBV6-1	once	NA	TRBJ2-3	CASNESPRVSTDTQYF	TGTGCCAGCAATGAATCTCCGAGGGTGAGCACAGATACGCAGTATTTT
TRBV27	NA	TRBD2	TRBJ2-7	CASSFLPGLAGGADWSSEQYF	TGTGCCAGCAGTTTCCTACCGGGACTAGCGGGAGGGGCGGATTGGTCGTCCGAGCAGTACTTC
TRBV7-9	once	NA	TRBJ2-3	CASSLGGSGGTQYF	TGTGCCAGCAGCTTAGGGGGTAGCGGAGGTACGCAGTATTTT
TRBV15	NA	NA	TRBJ2-7	CATSRDSYGYEQYF	TGTGCCACCAGCAGAGATTCGTACGGCTACGAGCAGTACTTC
TRBV19	NA	NA	TRBJ2-3	CASTQPTSTDTQYF	TGTGCCAGTACCCAACCTACTAGCACAGATACGCAGTATTTT
TRBV24-1	once	NA	TRBJ1-4	CATATGTNEKLFF	TGTGCCACCGCAACCGGGACTAATGAAAAACTGTTTTTT
TRBV27	NA	NA	TRBJ1-3	CASTGTSSGNTIYF	TGTGCCAGCACCGGGACTTCCTCTGGAAACACCATATATTTT
TRBV19	NA	TRBD1	TRBJ1-5	CASEPGTGGNQPQHF	TGTGCCAGCGAACCGGGGACAGGGGGCAATCAGCCCCAGCATTTT
TRBV13	NA	TRBD1	TRBJ2-2	CASSFGTGGTGELFF	TGTGCCAGCAGCTTCGGGACAGGGGGAACCGGGGAGCTGTTTTTT
TRBV5-5	NA	TRBD1	TRBJ1-6	CASSLSDRDSPLHF	TGTGCCAGCAGCTTATCCGACAGGGACTCACCCCTCCACTTT
TRBV30	NA	TRBD2	TRBJ2-1	CAWSVTSGRGNEQFF	TGTGCCTGGAGTGTTACTAGCGGGAGGGGCAATGAGCAGTTCTTC
TRBV18	NA	NA	TRBJ1-3	CASSLGISGNTIYF	TGTGCCAGCTCACTCGGGATCTCTGGAAACACCATATATTTT
TRBV6-5	NA	NA	TRBJ1-6	CASTSHDGVNSPLHF	TGTGCCAGCACCTCCCACGACGGGGTTAATTCACCCCTCCACTTT
TRBV20-1	NA	NA	TRBJ2-3	CSALVADTQYF	TGCAGTGCTTTAGTGGCAGATACGCAGTATTTT